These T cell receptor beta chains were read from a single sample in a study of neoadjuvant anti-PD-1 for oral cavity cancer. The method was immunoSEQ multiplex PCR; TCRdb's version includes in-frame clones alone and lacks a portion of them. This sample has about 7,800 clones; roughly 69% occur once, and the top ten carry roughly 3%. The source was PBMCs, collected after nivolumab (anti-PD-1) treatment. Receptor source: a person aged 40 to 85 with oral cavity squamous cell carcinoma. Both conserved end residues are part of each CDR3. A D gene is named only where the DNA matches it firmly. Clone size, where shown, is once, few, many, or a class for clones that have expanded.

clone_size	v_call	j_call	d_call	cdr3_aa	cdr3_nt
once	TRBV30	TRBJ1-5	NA	CAWGQPNQPQHF	TGTGCCTGGGGTCAGCCCAATCAGCCCCAGCATTTT
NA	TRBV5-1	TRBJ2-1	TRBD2	CASSPIAGGLNEQFF	TGCGCCAGCAGTCCCATAGCGGGGGGCCTCAATGAGCAGTTCTTC
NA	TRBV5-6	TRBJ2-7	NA	CASSLLEWATSSYEQYF	TGTGCCAGCAGCTTGTTAGAATGGGCCACCAGCTCCTACGAGCAGTACTTC
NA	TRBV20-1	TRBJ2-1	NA	CSASWREQFF	TGCAGTGCTAGTTGGCGGGAGCAGTTCTTC
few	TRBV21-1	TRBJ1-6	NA	CASSKDGGAGSPLHF	TGTGCCAGCAGCAAAGATGGGGGGGCGGGTTCACCCCTCCACTTT
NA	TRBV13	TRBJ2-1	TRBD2	CASSLTGTSHANEQFF	TGTGCCAGCAGCCTAACCGGGACTAGCCACGCCAATGAGCAGTTCTTC
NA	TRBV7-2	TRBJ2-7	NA	CASSSGTSRREQYF	TGTGCCAGCAGCTCTGGGACCAGCCGCCGCGAGCAGTACTTC
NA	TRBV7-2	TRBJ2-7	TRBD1	CASSLDRTGIYEQYF	TGTGCCAGCAGCTTAGATAGGACAGGGATCTACGAGCAGTACTTC
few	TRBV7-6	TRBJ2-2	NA	CASTGLTGELFF	TGTGCCAGCACCGGTCTCACCGGGGAGCTGTTTTTT
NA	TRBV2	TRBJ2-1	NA	CASREGGGSRYNEQFF	TGTGCCAGCAGGGAGGGGGGAGGAAGCCGCTACAATGAGCAGTTCTTC
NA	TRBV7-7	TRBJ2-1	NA	CASSLDRNNEQFF	TGTGCCAGCAGCCTCGACAGAAACAATGAGCAGTTCTTC
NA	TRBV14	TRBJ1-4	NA	CASSQTGRVEKLFF	TGTGCCAGCAGCCAAACGGGGAGGGTTGAAAAACTGTTTTTT
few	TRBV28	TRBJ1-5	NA	CASSPGINQPQHF	TGTGCCAGCAGTCCTGGAATAAATCAGCCCCAGCATTTT
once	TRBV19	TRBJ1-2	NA	CASSMGQNYGYTF	TGTGCCAGTAGTATGGGGCAGAACTATGGCTACACCTTC
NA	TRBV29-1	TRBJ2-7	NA	CSCDRAGSEQYF	TGCAGCTGTGACAGGGCGGGGTCCGAGCAGTACTTC
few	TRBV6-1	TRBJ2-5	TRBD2	CASSDPLAGASQETQYF	TGTGCCAGCAGTGACCCACTAGCGGGGGCCTCACAAGAGACCCAGTACTTC
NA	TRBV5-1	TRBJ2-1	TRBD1	CASNRGTGITYNEQFF	TGCGCCAGCAACCGGGGGACAGGGATAACCTACAATGAGCAGTTCTTC
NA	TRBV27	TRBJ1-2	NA	CASSLGRGPAYGYTF	TGTGCCAGCAGTTTAGGCAGGGGACCCGCCTATGGCTACACCTTC
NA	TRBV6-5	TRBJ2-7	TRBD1	CASRGQTYEQYF	TGTGCCAGCAGGGGACAGACCTACGAGCAGTACTTC
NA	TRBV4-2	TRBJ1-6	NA	CASSQEAGNSPLHF	TGTGCCAGCAGCCAAGAGGCAGGGAATTCACCCCTCCACTTT
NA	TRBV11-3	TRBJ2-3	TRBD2	CASSYSGGAGDTQYF	TGTGCCAGCAGTTATAGCGGGGGGGCAGGAGATACGCAGTATTTT
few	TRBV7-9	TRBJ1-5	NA	CASSYGRATNQPQHF	TGTGCCAGCAGCTACGGCCGGGCTACGAATCAGCCCCAGCATTTT
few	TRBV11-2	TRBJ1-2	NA	CASSFSGDYGYTF	TGTGCCAGCAGCTTTTCCGGAGACTATGGCTACACCTTC
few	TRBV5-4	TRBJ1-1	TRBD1	CASSLQGVSTEAFF	TGTGCCAGCAGTCTACAGGGGGTGTCCACTGAAGCTTTCTTT
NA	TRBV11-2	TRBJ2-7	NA	CASSLVGVRDEQYF	TGTGCCAGCAGCTTAGTAGGGGTCCGGGACGAGCAGTACTTC
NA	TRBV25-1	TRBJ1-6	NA	CASSGPPPLPLHF	TGTGCCAGCAGTGGCCCACCCCCTCTACCCCTCCACTTT
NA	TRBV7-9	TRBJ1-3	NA	CASSLRPATASSGNTIYF	TGTGCCAGCAGCTTAAGGCCCGCGACAGCTTCCTCTGGAAACACCATATATTTT
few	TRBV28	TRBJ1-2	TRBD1	CASSPRGQSPGYGYTF	TGTGCCAGCAGCCCCCGGGGACAGAGTCCCGGCTATGGCTACACCTTC
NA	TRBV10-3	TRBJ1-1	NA	CAISESGGMGAFF	TGTGCCATCAGTGAGTCGGGAGGGATGGGGGCTTTCTTT
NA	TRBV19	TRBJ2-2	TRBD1	CASTRDRNTGELFF	TGTGCCAGTACCCGGGACAGGAACACCGGGGAGCTGTTTTTT
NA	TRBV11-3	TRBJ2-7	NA	CASSFGEGHEQYF	TGTGCCAGCAGCTTCGGCGAAGGGCACGAGCAGTACTTC
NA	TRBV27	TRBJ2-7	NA	CASSLSRGTEQYF	TGTGCCAGCAGTTTATCGAGAGGGACCGAGCAGTACTTC
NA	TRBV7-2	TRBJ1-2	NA	CASSLAEVGGPRGYTF	TGTGCCAGCAGCTTAGCGGAGGTGGGGGGCCCTCGAGGCTACACCTTC
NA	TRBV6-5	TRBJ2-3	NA	CASSQMAGSTDTQYF	TGTGCCAGCAGCCAGATGGCAGGGAGCACAGATACGCAGTATTTT
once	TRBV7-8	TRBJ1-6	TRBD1	CASSLRQGESPLHF	TGTGCCAGCAGCTTGAGACAGGGAGAATCACCCCTCCACTTT
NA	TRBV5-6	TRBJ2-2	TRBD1	CASSRDRGYTGELFF	TGTGCCAGCAGTCGCGACAGGGGTTACACCGGGGAGCTGTTTTTT
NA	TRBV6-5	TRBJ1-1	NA	CASSPYEGRTEAFF	TGTGCCAGCAGTCCCTACGAGGGGCGTACTGAAGCTTTCTTT
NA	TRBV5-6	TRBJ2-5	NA	CASTPMGVETQYF	TGTGCCAGCACCCCTATGGGGGTAGAGACCCAGTACTTC